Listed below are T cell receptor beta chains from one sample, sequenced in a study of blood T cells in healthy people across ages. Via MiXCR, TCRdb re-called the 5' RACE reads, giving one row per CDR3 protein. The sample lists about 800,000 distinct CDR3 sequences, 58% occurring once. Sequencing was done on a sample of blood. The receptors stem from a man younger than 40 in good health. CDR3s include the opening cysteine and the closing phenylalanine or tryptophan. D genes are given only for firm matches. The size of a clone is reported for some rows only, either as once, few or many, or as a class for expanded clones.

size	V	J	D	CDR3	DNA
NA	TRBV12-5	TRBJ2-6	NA	CASGSKMTGANVLTF	TGTGCTAGTGGTTCCAAAATGACTGGGGCCAACGTCCTGACTTTC
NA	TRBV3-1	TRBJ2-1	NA	CASSQDLSPYNEQFF	TGTGCCAGCAGCCAAGATCTGAGCCCCTACAATGAGCAGTTCTTC
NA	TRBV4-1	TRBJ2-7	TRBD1	CASSRWTGAEQYF	TGCGCCAGCAGCCGATGGACAGGTGCGGAGCAGTACTTC
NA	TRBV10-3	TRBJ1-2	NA	CAISESGGDNYGYTF	TGTGCCATCAGTGAGTCAGGAGGGGATAACTATGGCTACACCTTC
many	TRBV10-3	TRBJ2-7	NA	CAISEQVTATYEQYF	TGTGCCATCAGTGAGCAAGTGACAGCGACCTACGAGCAGTACTTC
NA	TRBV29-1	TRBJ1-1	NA	CSGRAGVNTEAFF	TGCAGCGGAAGGGCAGGGGTGAACACTGAAGCTTTCTTT
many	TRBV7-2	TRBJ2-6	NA	CASSHSGNVLTF	TGTGCCAGCTCGCACTCGGGAAACGTCCTGACTTTC
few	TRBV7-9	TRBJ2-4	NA	CASSQHQWEQYF	TGTGCCAGCAGCCAACACCAGTGGGAGCAGTACTTC
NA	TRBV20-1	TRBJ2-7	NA	CSASWHRLDEQYF	TGCAGTGCTAGTTGGCACCGGTTGGACGAGCAGTACTTC
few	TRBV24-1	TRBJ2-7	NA	CATPGKIYEQYF	TGTGCCACCCCCGGAAAAATCTACGAGCAGTACTTC
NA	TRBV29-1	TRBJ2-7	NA	CSVDGDHEQYF	TGCAGCGTTGATGGGGACCACGAGCAGTACTTC
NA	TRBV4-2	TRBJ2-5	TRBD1	CASSHTTGESGETQYF	TGTGCCAGCAGCCACACCACAGGGGAGAGTGGGGAGACCCAGTACTTC
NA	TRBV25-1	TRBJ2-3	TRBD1	CASRDRGTDTQYF	TGTGCCAGCAGGGACAGGGGCACAGATACGCAGTATTTT
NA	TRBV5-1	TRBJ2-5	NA	CASSSAGLQETQYF	TGCGCCAGCAGCTCCGCGGGGCTCCAAGAGACCCAGTACTTC
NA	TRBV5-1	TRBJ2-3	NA	CASSWEVDTQYF	TGCGCCAGCAGCTGGGAGGTCGATACGCAGTATTTT
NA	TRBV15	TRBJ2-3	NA	CATSERRRQRADTQYF	TGTGCCACCAGCGAACGGCGGCGGCAAAGGGCAGATACGCAGTATTTT
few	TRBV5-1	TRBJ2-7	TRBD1	CASRDRDYEQYF	TGCGCCAGCAGGGACAGGGACTACGAGCAGTACTTC
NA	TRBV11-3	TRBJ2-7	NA	CASSLEGQSEQYF	TGTGCCAGCAGCCTGGAGGGACAGTCCGAGCAGTACTTC
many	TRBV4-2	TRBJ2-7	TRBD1	CASSQERDSSYEQYF	TGTGCCAGCAGCCAAGAACGGGACAGTTCCTACGAGCAGTACTTC
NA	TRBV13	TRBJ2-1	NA	CASSSRLGRWDEQFF	TGTGCCAGCAGCTCCCGACTGGGACGGTGGGATGAGCAGTTCTTC
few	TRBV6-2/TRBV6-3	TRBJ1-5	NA	CASSYSSGLAQPQHF	TGTGCCAGCAGTTACTCCTCGGGGCTGGCTCAGCCCCAGCATTTT
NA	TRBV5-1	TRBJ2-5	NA	CASSLKGPKETQYF	TGCGCCAGCAGCTTAAAGGGACCGAAAGAGACCCAGTACTTC
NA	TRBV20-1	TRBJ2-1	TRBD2	CSATGFGGGRNEQFF	TGCAGTGCTACCGGTTTTGGGGGAGGGAGGAATGAGCAGTTCTTC
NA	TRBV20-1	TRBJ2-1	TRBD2	CSVNSGSWYNEQFF	TGCAGTGTTAATAGCGGGAGCTGGTACAATGAGCAGTTCTTC
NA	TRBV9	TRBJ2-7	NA	CASSPRPGDYEQYF	TGTGCCAGCAGCCCAAGGCCCGGGGACTACGAGCAGTACTTC
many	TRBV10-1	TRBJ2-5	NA	CASSEQYQETQYF	TGCGCCAGCAGTGAGCAGTACCAAGAGACCCAGTACTTC
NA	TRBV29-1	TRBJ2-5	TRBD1	CSGGTGGAETQYF	TGCAGCGGGGGGACAGGGGGCGCAGAGACCCAGTACTTC
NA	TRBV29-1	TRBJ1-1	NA	CSARDFFNTEAFF	TGCAGCGCGCGGGATTTTTTCAACACTGAAGCTTTCTTT
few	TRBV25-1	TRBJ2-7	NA	CASSARAGDSYEQYF	TGTGCCAGCAGTGCCCGGGCAGGGGATTCCTACGAGCAGTACTTC
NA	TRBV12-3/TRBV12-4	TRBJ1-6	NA	CASSFGGLPLYNSPLHF	TGTGCCAGCAGTTTCGGGGGATTGCCCCTTTATAATTCACCCCTCCACTTT
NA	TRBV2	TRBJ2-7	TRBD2	CASRTGGIYEQYF	TGTGCCAGCCGTACGGGGGGAATCTACGAGCAGTACTTC
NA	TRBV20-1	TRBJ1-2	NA	CSARGDEDPPYGYTF	TGCAGTGCTAGAGGGGATGAGGACCCCCCCTATGGCTACACCTTC
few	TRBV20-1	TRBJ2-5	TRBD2	CSARERVGGEQYF	TGCAGTGCTAGAGAACGCGTGGGAGGGGAGCAGTACTTC
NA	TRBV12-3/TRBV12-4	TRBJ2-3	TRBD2	CASRGTSGPDTQYF	TGTGCCAGCAGGGGAACTAGCGGCCCAGATACGCAGTATTTT
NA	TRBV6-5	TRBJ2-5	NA	CASRLDQTLETQYF	TGTGCCAGCAGGCTCGATCAAACCTTAGAGACCCAGTACTTC
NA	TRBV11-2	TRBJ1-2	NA	CASSSLGNPSGYTF	TGTGCCAGCAGCTCTCTCGGGAATCCCTCCGGCTACACCTTC
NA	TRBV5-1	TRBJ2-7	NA	CASSLGTQGDYEQYF	TGCGCCAGCAGCTTGGGGACACAGGGCGACTACGAGCAGTACTTC
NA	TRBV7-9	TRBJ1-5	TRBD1	CASSSDRDSPPRYSNQPQHF	TGTGCCAGCAGCTCGGACCGGGACAGTCCCCCTCGATATAGCAATCAGCCCCAGCATTTT
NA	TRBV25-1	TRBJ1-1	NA	CASGSGRVKTEAFF	TGTGCCAGTGGGTCCGGCAGGGTAAAAACTGAAGCTTTCTTT
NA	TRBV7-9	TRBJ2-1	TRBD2	CASSVLAGPSYNEQFF	TGTGCCAGCAGCGTGTTAGCGGGACCCTCCTACAATGAGCAGTTCTTC
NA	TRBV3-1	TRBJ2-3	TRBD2	CASSREGGTDTQYF	TGTGCCAGCAGCCGCGAGGGAGGGACAGATACGCAGTATTTT
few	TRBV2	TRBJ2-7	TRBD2	CASRTSGNSYEQYF	TGTGCCAGCAGGACTAGCGGGAACTCCTACGAGCAGTACTTC
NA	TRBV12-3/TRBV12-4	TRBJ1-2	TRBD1	CASSQDRVYGYTF	TGTGCCAGCAGTCAGGACAGGGTCTATGGCTACACCTTC
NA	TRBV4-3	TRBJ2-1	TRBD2	CANSQDHSGSRYEQFF	TGCGCCAACAGCCAAGATCACAGCGGGAGTAGGTATGAGCAGTTCTTC
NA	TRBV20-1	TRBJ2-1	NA	CSARVEGGTLGSYNEQFF	TGCAGTGCTAGAGTTGAAGGTGGAACTCTCGGGTCCTACAATGAGCAGTTCTTC
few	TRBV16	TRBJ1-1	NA	CASSQAGDRAFF	TGTGCCAGCAGCCAGGCCGGAGATCGGGCTTTCTTT